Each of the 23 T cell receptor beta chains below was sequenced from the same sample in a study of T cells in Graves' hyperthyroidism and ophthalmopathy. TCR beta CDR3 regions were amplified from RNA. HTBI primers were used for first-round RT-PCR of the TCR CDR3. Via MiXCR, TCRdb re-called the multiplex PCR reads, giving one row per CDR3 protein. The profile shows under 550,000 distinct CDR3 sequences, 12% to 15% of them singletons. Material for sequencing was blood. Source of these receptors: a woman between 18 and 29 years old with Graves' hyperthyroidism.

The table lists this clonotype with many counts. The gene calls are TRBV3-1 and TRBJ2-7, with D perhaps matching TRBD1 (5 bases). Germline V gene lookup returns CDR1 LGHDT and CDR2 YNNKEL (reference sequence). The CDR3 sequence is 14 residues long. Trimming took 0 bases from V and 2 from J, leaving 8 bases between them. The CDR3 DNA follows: TGTGCCAGCAGCCAAGAGGGGCTTACCTACGAGCAGTACTTC. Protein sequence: CASSQEGLTYEQYF.

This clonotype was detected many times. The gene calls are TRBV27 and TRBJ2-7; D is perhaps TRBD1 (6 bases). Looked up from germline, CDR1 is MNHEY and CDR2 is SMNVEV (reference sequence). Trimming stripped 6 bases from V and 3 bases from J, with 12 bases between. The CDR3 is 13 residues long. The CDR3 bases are TGTGCCAGCAGCTCTACGGACAGCTACGAGCAGTACTTC. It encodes CASSSTDSYEQYF.

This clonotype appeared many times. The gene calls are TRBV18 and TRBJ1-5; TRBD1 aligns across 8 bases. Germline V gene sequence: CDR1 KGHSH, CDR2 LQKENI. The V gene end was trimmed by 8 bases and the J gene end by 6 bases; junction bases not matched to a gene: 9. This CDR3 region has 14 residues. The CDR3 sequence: CASRRTGRGQPQHF. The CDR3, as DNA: TGTGCCAGCAGAAGGACAGGGCGAGGTCAGCCCCAGCATTTT.

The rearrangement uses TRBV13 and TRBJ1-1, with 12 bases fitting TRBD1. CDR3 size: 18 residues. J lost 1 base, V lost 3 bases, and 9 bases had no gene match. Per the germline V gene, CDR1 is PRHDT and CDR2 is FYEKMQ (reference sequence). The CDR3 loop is CASSFIRDRGLWNTEAFF. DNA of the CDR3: TGTGCCAGCAGCTTCATCCGGGACAGGGGGCTGTGGAACACTGAAGCTTTCTTT. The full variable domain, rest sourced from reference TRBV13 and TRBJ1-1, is AAGVIQSPRHLIKEKRETATLKCYPIPRHDTVYWYQQGPGQDPQFLISFYEKMQSDKGSIPDRFSAQQFSDYHSELNMSSLELGDSALYFCASSFIRDRGLWNTEAFFGQGTRLTVV.

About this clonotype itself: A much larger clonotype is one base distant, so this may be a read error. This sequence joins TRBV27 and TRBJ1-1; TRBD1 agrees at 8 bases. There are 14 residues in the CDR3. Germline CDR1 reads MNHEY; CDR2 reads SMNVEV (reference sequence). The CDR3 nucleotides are TGTGCCAGCAGTACCCCACAGGGGGTCACTGAAGCTCTCTTT. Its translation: CASSTPQGVTEALF.

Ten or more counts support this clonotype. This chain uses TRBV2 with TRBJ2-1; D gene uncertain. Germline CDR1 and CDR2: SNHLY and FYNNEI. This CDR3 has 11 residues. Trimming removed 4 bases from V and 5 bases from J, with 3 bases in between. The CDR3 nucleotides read TGTGCCAGCAGTGCCGACAATGAGCAGTTCTTC. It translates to CASSADNEQFF.

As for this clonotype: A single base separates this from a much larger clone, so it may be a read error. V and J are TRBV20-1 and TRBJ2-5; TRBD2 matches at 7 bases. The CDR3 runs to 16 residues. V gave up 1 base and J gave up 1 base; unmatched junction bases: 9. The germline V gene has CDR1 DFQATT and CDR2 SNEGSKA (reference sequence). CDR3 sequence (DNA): TGCAGTGCTAGAGGAACAAGCGGGGCAGCCCAAGAGACCCAGTACTTC. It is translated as CSARGTSGAAQETQYF.

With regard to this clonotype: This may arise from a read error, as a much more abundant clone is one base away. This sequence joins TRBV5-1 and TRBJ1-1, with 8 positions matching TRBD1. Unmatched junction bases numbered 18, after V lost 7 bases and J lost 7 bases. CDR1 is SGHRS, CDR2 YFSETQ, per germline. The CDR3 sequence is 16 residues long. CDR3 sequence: CASGQGAGTVYIEAFF. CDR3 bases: TGCGCCAGCGGGCAGGGGGCTGGGACGGTTTACATTGAAGCTTTCTTT.

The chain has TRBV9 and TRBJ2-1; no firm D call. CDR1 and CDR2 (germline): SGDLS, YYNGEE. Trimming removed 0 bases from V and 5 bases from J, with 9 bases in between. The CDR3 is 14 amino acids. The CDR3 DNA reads TGTGCCAGCAGCGTAGATCTGGGGAACAATGAGCAGTTCTTC. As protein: CASSVDLGNNEQFF.

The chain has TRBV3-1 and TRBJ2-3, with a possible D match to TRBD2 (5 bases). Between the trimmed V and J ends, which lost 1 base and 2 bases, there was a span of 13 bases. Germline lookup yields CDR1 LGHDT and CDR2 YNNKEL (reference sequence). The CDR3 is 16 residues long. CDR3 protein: CASSQVGVRDTDTQYF. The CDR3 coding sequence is TGTGCCAGCAGCCAAGTCGGGGTTCGGGACACAGATACGCAGTATTTT.

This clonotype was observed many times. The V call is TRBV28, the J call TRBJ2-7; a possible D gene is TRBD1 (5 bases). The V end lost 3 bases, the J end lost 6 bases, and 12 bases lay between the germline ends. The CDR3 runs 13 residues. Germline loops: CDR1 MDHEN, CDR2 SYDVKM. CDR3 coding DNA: TGTGCCAGCAGTTTCCAGGGCCAGGGCGAGCAGTACTTC. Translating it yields CASSFQGQGEQYF.

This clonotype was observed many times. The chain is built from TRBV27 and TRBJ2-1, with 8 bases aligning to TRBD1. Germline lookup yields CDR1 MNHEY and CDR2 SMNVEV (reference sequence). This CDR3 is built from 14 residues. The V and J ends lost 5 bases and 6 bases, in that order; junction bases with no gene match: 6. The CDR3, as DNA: TGTGCCAGCAGTCCCGGGACAGGACTCAATGAGCAGTTCTTC. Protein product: CASSPGTGLNEQFF.

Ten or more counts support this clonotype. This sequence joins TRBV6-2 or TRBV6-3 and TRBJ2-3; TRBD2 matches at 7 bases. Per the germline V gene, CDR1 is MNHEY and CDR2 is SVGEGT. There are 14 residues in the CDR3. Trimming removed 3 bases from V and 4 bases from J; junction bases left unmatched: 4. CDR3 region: CASSYAGEPDTQYF. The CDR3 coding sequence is TGTGCCAGCAGTTATGCGGGAGAGCCAGATACGCAGTATTTT.

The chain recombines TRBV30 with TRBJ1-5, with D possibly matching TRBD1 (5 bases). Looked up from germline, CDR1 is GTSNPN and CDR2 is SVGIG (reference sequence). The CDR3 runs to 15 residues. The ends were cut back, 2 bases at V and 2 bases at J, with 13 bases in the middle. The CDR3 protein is CAWSIGTAGNQPQHF. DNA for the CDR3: TGTGCCTGGAGTATTGGGACGGCTGGCAATCAGCCCCAGCATTTT.

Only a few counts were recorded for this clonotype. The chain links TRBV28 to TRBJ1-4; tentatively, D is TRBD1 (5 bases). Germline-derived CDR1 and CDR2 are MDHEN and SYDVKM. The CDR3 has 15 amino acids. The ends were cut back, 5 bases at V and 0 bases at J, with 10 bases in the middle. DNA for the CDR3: TGTGCCAGCAGTACGACAGTTGCAACTAATGAAAAACTGTTTTTT. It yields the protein CASSTTVATNEKLFF. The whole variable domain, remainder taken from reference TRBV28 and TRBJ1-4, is DVKVTQSSRYLVKRTGEKVFLECVQDMDHENMFWYRQDPGLGLRLIYFSYDVKMKEKGDIPEGYSVSREKKERFSLILESASTNQTSMYLCASSTTVATNEKLFFGSGTQLSVL.

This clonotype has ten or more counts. DNA of the CDR3: TGTGCCAGCAGCCAAGAAACCCCCATGGACGGGAGGGCGTACGAGCAGTACTTC. Translation gives CASSQETPMDGRAYEQYF. The V call is TRBV14, the J call TRBJ2-7; 8 nucleotides match TRBD2. The CDR3 sequence is 18 residues long. With 0 bases clipped from V and 4 bases from J, the junction kept 14 bases outside the gene matches. Per the germline V gene, CDR1 is SGHDN and CDR2 is FVKESK.

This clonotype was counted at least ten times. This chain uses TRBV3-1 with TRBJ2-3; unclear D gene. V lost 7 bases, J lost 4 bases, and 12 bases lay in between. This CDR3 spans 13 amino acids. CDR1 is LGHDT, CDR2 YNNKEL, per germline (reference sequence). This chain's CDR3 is CASMSTSADTQYF. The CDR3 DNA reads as TGTGCCAGCATGTCAACTTCGGCAGATACGCAGTATTTT.

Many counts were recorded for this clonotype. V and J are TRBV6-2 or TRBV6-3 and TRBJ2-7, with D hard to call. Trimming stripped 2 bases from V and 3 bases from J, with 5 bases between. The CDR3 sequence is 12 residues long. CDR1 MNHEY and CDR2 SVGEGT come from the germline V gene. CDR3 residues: CASSYGRYEQYF. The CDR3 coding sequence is TGTGCCAGCAGTTACGGGCGCTACGAGCAGTACTTC.

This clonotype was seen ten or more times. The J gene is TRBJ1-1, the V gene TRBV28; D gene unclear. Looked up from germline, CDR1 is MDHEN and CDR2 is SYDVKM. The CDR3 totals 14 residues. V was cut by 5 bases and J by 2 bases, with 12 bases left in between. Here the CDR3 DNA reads TGTGCCAGCAGTCCTCGGCTGGCAAACACTGAAGCTTTCTTT. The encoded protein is CASSPRLANTEAFF. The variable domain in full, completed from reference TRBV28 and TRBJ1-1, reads DVKVTQSSRYLVKRTGEKVFLECVQDMDHENMFWYRQDPGLGLRLIYFSYDVKMKEKGDIPEGYSVSREKKERFSLILESASTNQTSMYLCASSPRLANTEAFFGQGTRLTVV.

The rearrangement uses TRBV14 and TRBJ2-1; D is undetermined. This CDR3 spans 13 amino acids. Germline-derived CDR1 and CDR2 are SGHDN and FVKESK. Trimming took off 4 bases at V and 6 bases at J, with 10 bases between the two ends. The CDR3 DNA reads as TGTGCCAGCAGCCCCTTAATTCGCAATGAGCAGTTCTTC. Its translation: CASSPLIRNEQFF.

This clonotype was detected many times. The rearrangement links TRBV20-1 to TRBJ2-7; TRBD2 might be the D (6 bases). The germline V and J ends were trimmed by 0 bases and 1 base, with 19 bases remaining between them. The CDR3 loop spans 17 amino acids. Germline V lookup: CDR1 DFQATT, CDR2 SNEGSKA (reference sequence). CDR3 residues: CSARDPRGGMGSYEQYF. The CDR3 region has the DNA TGCAGTGCTAGAGATCCCCGTGGCGGGATGGGTTCCTACGAGCAGTACTTC.

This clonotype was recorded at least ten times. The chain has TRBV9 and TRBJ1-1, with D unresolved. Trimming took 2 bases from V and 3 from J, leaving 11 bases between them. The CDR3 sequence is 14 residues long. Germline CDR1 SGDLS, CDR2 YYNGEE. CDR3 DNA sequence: TGTGCCAGCAGCGTTGTCCCCGGGGACACTGAAGCTTTCTTT. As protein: CASSVVPGDTEAFF.

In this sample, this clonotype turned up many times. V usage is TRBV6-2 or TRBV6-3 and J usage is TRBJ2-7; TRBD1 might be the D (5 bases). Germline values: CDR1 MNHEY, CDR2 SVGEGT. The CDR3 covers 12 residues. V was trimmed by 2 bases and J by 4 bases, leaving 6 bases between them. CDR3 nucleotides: TGTGCCAGCAGTTACCGACAGTACGAGCAGTACTTC. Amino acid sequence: CASSYRQYEQYF.